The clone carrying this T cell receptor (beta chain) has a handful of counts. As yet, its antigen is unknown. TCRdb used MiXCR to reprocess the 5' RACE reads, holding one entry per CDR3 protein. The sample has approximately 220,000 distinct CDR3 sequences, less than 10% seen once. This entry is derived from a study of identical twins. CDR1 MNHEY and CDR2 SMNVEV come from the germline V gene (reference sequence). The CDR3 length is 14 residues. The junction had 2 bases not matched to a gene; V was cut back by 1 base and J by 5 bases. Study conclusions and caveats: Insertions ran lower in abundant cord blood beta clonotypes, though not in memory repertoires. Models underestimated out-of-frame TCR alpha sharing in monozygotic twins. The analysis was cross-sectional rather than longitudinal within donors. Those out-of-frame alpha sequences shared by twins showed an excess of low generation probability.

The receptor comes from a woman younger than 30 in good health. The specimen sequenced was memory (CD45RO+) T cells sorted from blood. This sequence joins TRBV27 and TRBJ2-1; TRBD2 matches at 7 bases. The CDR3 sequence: CASSLFGRNNEQFF. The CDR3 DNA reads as TGTGCCAGCAGTTTATTCGGGAGGAACAATGAGCAGTTCTTC.